This TCR beta chain derives from a study of T cells in Graves' hyperthyroidism and ophthalmopathy. Overall study results and limits: Before onset, by a median of approximately 5.9 months, the model predicted ophthalmopathy.

This clonotype showed up just a few times. The antigen is undetermined. The CDR3 is made up of 15 amino acids. CDR1 is WSHSY, CDR2 SAAADI, per germline. V shed 4 bases and J shed 0 bases, with 10 bases lying between them. On the basis of clinical symptoms, serum thyroxine and TRAb, thyroid ultrasound and orbital computed tomography, diagnoses were made. Researchers took RNA transcripts and amplified the TCR beta CDR3 regions from them. First-round RT-PCR with HTBI primers amplified the TCR CDR3 region. One entry per CDR3 protein, called by TCRdb with MiXCR from the multiplex PCR reads. The sample consists of hundreds of thousands of distinct CDR3 sequences, 40% to 55% of them appearing once.

The specimen sequenced was peripheral blood or thyroid tissue (not recorded which). This rearrangement joins TRBV10-2 to TRBJ1-3; D remains ambiguous. The origin of this receptor is a woman younger than 35 with Graves' hyperthyroidism. CDR3 sequence reads: CASSAGPFSGNTIYF. CDR3 DNA sequence: TGCGCCAGCAGTGCCGGACCCTTCTCTGGAAACACCATATATTTT.